The 30 T cell receptor beta chains below all came from one sample that was sequenced in a study of shared clonotypes between healthy human individuals. Only in-frame clones appear in the TCRdb table, and some are missing; sequencing was by immunoSEQ multiplex PCR. Of 980,000 or so clones detected, more than 75% appear once; the ten largest clones hold about 1.5%. The sample consisted of memory CD4+ T cells sorted from blood. Sample subset: CD45RA-negative fraction. The receptors stem from a man in his late teens or twenties in good health.

This clone showed up many times. The CDR3 DNA reads TGTGCCAGCAGTCTGCCAACGGGGGGGCGAACTGAAGCTTTCTTT. Amino acids: CASSLPTGGRTEAFF. The rearrangement uses TRBV5-4 and TRBJ1-1; tentative D call: TRBD1 (6 bases). This CDR3 comprises 15 residues. Germline assignment: CDR1 SGHNT and CDR2 YYREEE (reference sequence). Trimming removed 5 bases at V and 5 bases at J, with 19 bases between.

The chain employs TRBV7-9 and TRBJ1-1; D might be TRBD1 (5 bases). Trimming cost V 4 bases and J 4 bases, with 13 bases left between them. The germline CDR1 and CDR2 sequences are SEHNR and FQNEAQ (reference sequence). This CDR3 has 14 amino acids. CDR3 residues: CASSSRATGTEAFF. In nucleotides, the CDR3 is TGTGCCAGCAGCTCGCGTGCCACAGGCACTGAAGCTTTCTTT.

The chain recombines TRBV10-3 with TRBJ2-7; D remains unclear. The length of the CDR3 is 14 residues. Between the trimmed V and J ends, which lost 4 bases and 0 bases, there was a span of 10 bases. Germline CDR1 is ENHRY and CDR2 is SYGVKD. CDR3 protein: CAISAQDTSYEQYF. The CDR3 DNA follows: TGTGCCATCAGTGCACAAGACACCTCCTACGAGCAGTACTTC.

The CDR3 DNA follows: TGTGCCAGCAGCAAGGGACAGGGGAACGAGCAGTACTTC. Encoded protein: CASSKGQGNEQYF. The rearrangement uses TRBV21-1 and TRBJ2-7; no DNA check was done on the table's D call, TRBD1. TRBV21-1 is a pseudogene segment. The CDR3 contains 13 residues.

The chain carries TRBV28 and TRBJ2-2, with TRBD2 matching over 8 bases. The CDR3 is 15 residues long. Germline CDR1 is MDHEN and CDR2 is SYDVKM. Losses at the gene ends were 5 bases for V and 0 bases for J; bases not matched to a gene: 2. Written as DNA, the CDR3 is TGTGCCAGCAGTGCGGGGGGCGCGAACACCGGGGAGCTGTTTTTT. Its translation is CASSAGGANTGELFF.

V and J are TRBV29-1 and TRBJ1-4, with TRBD1 matching 8 bases. The CDR3 runs 13 residues. CDR1 is SQVTM and CDR2 is ANQGSEA in the germline V gene. V lost 7 bases, J lost 7 bases, and 8 bases stayed unmatched. The CDR3 region is CSAWTGKSEKLFF. The CDR3 DNA is TGCAGCGCTTGGACAGGGAAGAGTGAAAAACTGTTTTTT.

This chain joins TRBV5-1 and TRBJ2-3; D is unclear. This CDR3 spans 15 amino acids. Germline assignment: CDR1 SGHRS and CDR2 YFSETQ. Trimming cost V 4 bases and J 5 bases, with 17 bases left between them. This chain's CDR3 is CASSQADSTVDTQYF. The CDR3 DNA reads as TGCGCCAGCAGCCAAGCAGACTCTACGGTAGATACGCAGTATTTT.

The sample holds a few counts of this clone. The sample contains more than one DNA sequence encoding this CDR3. V gene TRBV10-3 combines with J gene TRBJ2-7; D might be TRBD1 or TRBD2, each matching 5 bases. The V gene's germline CDR1 is ENHRY and CDR2 SYGVKD. Trimming stripped 0 bases from V and 0 bases from J, with 6 bases between. This CDR3 comprises 14 residues. In nucleotides, the CDR3 is TGTGCCATCAGTGAGTCCGGGACCTCCTACGAGCAGTACTTC. As protein: CAISESGTSYEQYF.

The chain is built from TRBV15 and TRBJ2-3; D is unclear. Per germline, CDR1 LNHNV and CDR2 YYDKDF (reference sequence). The CDR3 is 14 residues long. The V end was cut by 4 bases, the J end by 2 bases, with 10 bases between. Here the CDR3 DNA reads TGTGCCACCAGCACCTTGGCCGACACAGATACGCAGTATTTT. Translation gives CATSTLADTDTQYF.

The rearrangement joins TRBV19 to TRBJ1-6; D is unclear. Trimming took off 3 bases at V and 8 bases at J, with 14 bases between the two ends. Germline lookup yields CDR1 LNHDA and CDR2 SQIVND (reference sequence). This CDR3 is built from 15 residues. The CDR3 spells CASSISPIVDSPLHF. The CDR3 DNA is TGTGCCAGTAGTATCTCCCCGATTGTGGATTCACCCCTCCACTTT.

CDR3: CATGGNSNQPQHF. The CDR3 region has the DNA TGTGCCACCGGAGGGAACAGCAATCAGCCCCAGCATTTT. The chain joins TRBV15 to TRBJ1-5; D unclear. CDR3 length: 13 amino acids. The V gene's germline CDR1 is LNHNV and CDR2 YYDKDF (reference sequence). V dropped 8 bases and J dropped 1 base, with 9 bases sitting between them.

V gene TRBV25-1 combines with J gene TRBJ1-3; D gene ambiguous. CDR1 and CDR2 from the germline V gene are MGHDK and SYGVNS. This CDR3 is built from 15 residues. The germline V and J ends were trimmed by 2 bases and 2 bases, with 10 bases remaining between them. The DNA of the CDR3 is TGTGCCAGCAGTGAAGTGGGCGCAGCTGGAAACACCATATATTTT. Translated, it gives CASSEVGAAGNTIYF.

This clone was counted many times. The genes are TRBV5-1 and TRBJ2-7, with TRBD2 matching over 11 bases. Trimming cost V 4 bases and J 1 base; bases outside gene matches: 4. CDR1 and CDR2 from the germline V gene are SGHRS and YFSETQ. CDR3 length: 15 residues. CDR3: CASSPRTSGSYEQYF. As DNA, the CDR3 is TGCGCCAGCAGCCCACGGACTAGCGGGTCCTACGAGCAGTACTTC.

The V and J genes are TRBV6-1 and TRBJ1-1, with TRBD1 matching over 9 bases. This CDR3 comprises 16 residues. The V segment lost 4 bases and the J segment 1 base; nucleotides outside the gene matches: 7. The V gene's germline CDR1 is MNHNS and CDR2 SASEGT. Here the CDR3 reads CASSAGTGRRNTEAFF. The CDR3 nucleotides are TGTGCCAGCAGTGCTGGGACAGGGAGAAGGAACACTGAAGCTTTCTTT.

The chain has TRBV7-2 and TRBJ1-5; D not resolved. V dropped 0 bases and J dropped 0 bases, with 9 bases sitting between them. Germline V lookup: CDR1 SGHTA, CDR2 FQGNSA. The CDR3 extends over 16 amino acids. Written as DNA, the CDR3 is TGTGCCAGCAGCTTAGCGACGGTCCTTAGCAATCAGCCCCAGCATTTT. It is translated as CASSLATVLSNQPQHF. Complete variable domain (other parts from reference TRBV7-2 and TRBJ1-5): GAGVSQSPSNKVTEKGKDVELRCDPISGHTALYWYRQSLGQGLEFLIYFQGNSAPDKSGLPSDRFSAERTGGSVSTLTIQRTQQEDSAVYLCASSLATVLSNQPQHFGDGTRLSIL.

This chain connects TRBV6-1 to TRBJ2-7; 8 bases line up with TRBD1. The CDR3 consists of 15 residues. The junction had 2 bases not matched to a gene; V was cut back by 1 base and J by 0 bases. CDR1 is MNHNS, CDR2 SASEGT, per germline. DNA of the CDR3: TGTGCCAGCAGTGAAGAGCAGGGGGCCTCCTACGAGCAGTACTTC. Its translation is CASSEEQGASYEQYF.

V is TRBV6-5 and J is TRBJ2-1; 11 nucleotides match TRBD2. V trimming: 5 bases; J trimming: 2 bases; junction bases outside the gene matches: 2. The CDR3 spans 15 residues. The V gene's germline CDR1 is MNHEY and CDR2 SVGAGI. The CDR3 nucleotides read TGTGCCAGCAGTCCTAGCGGGAGGCCCTACAATGAGCAGTTCTTC. Translated: CASSPSGRPYNEQFF.

This clone was counted once. The genes are TRBV5-6 and TRBJ1-4; D perhaps matches TRBD1 (6 bases). V lost 4 bases and J lost 6, with 22 bases in between. This CDR3 is built from 17 residues. CDR1 and CDR2 (germline): SGHDT, YYEEEE. The CDR3: CASSRSLGAKADEKLFF. As DNA, the CDR3 is TGTGCCAGCAGCCGTTCCTTGGGGGCTAAAGCGGATGAAAAACTGTTTTTT.

The genes are TRBV14 and TRBJ2-7, with D possibly matching TRBD1 (6 bases). The CDR3 contains 15 residues. Per the germline V gene, CDR1 is SGHDN and CDR2 is FVKESK. The V gene lost 5 bases and the J gene lost 3 bases, with 17 bases spanning the gap. CDR3 bases: TGTGCCAGCAGCAGGATTGGGGGCGAGAACTACGAGCAGTACTTC. Translation gives CASSRIGGENYEQYF.

This clone has more than one count but fewer than ten. V and J are TRBV5-1 and TRBJ2-1, with D unclear. The CDR3 runs to 16 residues. Germline V gene data show CDR1 as SGHRS and CDR2 as YFSETQ. Trimming took 0 bases from V and 1 from J, leaving 11 bases between them. The CDR3 DNA reads as TGCGCCAGCAGCTTGGCGTTGGTAGCATCCTACAATGAGCAGTTCTTC. Encoded protein: CASSLALVASYNEQFF.

This rearrangement joins TRBV5-1 to TRBJ2-5; D is ambiguous. Deletions cut 4 bases from V and 4 bases from J, with 11 bases between. This CDR3 contains 13 residues. Per the germline V gene, CDR1 is SGHRS and CDR2 is YFSETQ. In nucleotides, the CDR3 is TGCGCCAGCAGCCGAGCCTCCCGAGAGACCCAGTACTTC. It specifies CASSRASRETQYF.

The chain is built from TRBV7-2 and TRBJ2-4, with 9 bases that match TRBD1. This CDR3 has 16 amino acids. Germline CDR1 reads SGHTA; CDR2 reads FQGNSA. V was clipped by 0 bases and J by 0 bases; unmatched bases: 0. CDR3 in DNA: TGTGCCAGCAGCTTAGCGGACAGGGGAGCCAAAAACATTCAGTACTTC. Translating gives CASSLADRGAKNIQYF.

The V and J genes are TRBV19 and TRBJ2-7, with D perhaps matching TRBD1 (6 bases). There are 17 residues in the CDR3. V lost 0 bases and J 2 bases, leaving 17 bases between the germline ends. The V gene's germline CDR1 is LNHDA and CDR2 SQIVND (reference sequence). Here the CDR3 reads CASSIELIQTGPYEQYF. Here the CDR3 DNA reads TGTGCCAGTAGTATAGAGCTAATTCAGACAGGCCCCTACGAGCAGTACTTC.

The V call is TRBV5-1, the J call TRBJ2-6, with TRBD2 identical over 11 bases. Germline loops: CDR1 SGHRS, CDR2 YFSETQ. The junction had 3 bases not matched to a gene; V was cut back by 0 bases and J by 1 base. The CDR3 is 18 amino acids. The CDR3 DNA reads as TGCGCCAGCAGCTTGGAGCCTAGCGGGAGGTCTGGGGCCAACGTCCTGACTTTC. It yields the protein CASSLEPSGRSGANVLTF.

On this clone: Other DNA sequences within the sample encode an identical CDR3. The gene calls are TRBV7-9 and TRBJ2-2; D is possibly TRBD1 or TRBD2 (6 bases each). This CDR3 region has 15 residues. CDR1 and CDR2 (germline): SEHNR, FQNEAQ (reference sequence). V dropped 6 bases and J dropped 5 bases, with 16 bases sitting between them. The CDR3 bases are TGTGCCAGCAGTCTGACTAGTACAGGGACCGGGGAGCTGTTTTTT. Encoded protein: CASSLTSTGTGELFF.

This chain links TRBV6-1 with TRBJ2-7; D is unresolved. The V end lost 7 bases, the J end lost 4 bases, and 20 bases lay between the germline ends. Germline V gene lookup returns CDR1 MNHNS and CDR2 SASEGT. CDR3 size: 15 residues. The DNA of the CDR3 is TGTGCCAGCACCCAAGGGATGCTGGGATTATACGAGCAGTACTTC. Its translation is CASTQGMLGLYEQYF.

This rearrangement joins TRBV9 to TRBJ1-1, with D uncertain. The length of the CDR3 is 15 residues. CDR1 is SGDLS, CDR2 YYNGEE, per germline. Trimming cost V 2 bases and J 0 bases, with 11 bases left between them. The CDR3 DNA sequence: TGTGCCAGCAGCGTCGACCTACTCTTGAACACTGAAGCTTTCTTT. Its translation: CASSVDLLLNTEAFF. The full variable domain, in which reference TRBV9 and TRBJ1-1 provide the parts outside the CDR3, is DSGVTQTPKHLITATGQRVTLRCSPRSGDLSVYWYQQSLDQGLQFLIQYYNGEERAKGNILERFSAQQFPDLHSELNLSSLELGDSALYFCASSVDLLLNTEAFFGQGTRLTVV.

This chain joins TRBV28 and TRBJ1-5; D perhaps matches TRBD1 (5 bases). The V gene's germline CDR1 is MDHEN and CDR2 SYDVKM. This CDR3 is built from 16 residues. Trimming left V 6 bases short and J 9 bases short, with 24 bases between. The CDR3 is CASSAPGGPRESPQHF. The DNA of the CDR3 is TGTGCCAGCAGCGCCCCCGGGGGTCCCCGGGAGTCGCCCCAGCATTTT.

The chain recombines TRBV6-8 with TRBJ2-7; D not resolved. This CDR3 contains 13 residues. Germline V lookup: CDR1 MNHGY, CDR2 SAAAGT. Trimming removed 0 bases from V and 1 base from J, with 4 bases in between. The CDR3 nucleotides are TGTGCCAGCAGTTACTCGGAATCCTACGAGCAGTACTTC. Translation: CASSYSESYEQYF.

V and J are TRBV28 and TRBJ2-7; possible D gene TRBD1, 6 bases. The V and J ends lost 2 bases and 3 bases respectively, with 11 bases between them. The CDR3 covers 14 residues. In germline, CDR1 is MDHEN, CDR2 SYDVKM. CDR3 nucleotide sequence: TGTGCCAGCAGTTTACCTACAGGGATCTACGAGCAGTACTTC. It codes for CASSLPTGIYEQYF.